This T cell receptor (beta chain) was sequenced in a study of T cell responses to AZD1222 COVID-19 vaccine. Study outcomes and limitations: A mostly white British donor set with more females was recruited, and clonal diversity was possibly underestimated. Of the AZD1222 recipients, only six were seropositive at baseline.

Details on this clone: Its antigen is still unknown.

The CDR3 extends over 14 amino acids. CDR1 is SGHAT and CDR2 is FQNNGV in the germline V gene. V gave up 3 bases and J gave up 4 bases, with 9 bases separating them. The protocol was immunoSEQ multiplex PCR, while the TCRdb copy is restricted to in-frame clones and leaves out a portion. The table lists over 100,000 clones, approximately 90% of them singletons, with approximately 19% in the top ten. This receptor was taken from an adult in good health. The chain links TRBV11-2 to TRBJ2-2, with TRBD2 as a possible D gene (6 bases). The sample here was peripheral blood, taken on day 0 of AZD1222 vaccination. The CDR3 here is CASSFSGLTGELFF. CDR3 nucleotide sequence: TGTGCCAGCAGCTTTTCGGGACTCACCGGGGAGCTGTTTTTT. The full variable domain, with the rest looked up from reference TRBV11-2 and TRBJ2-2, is EAGVAQSPRYKIIEKRQSVAFWCNPISGHATLYWYQQILGQGPKLLIQFQNNGVVDDSQLPKDRFSAERLKGVDSTLKIQPAKLEDSAVYLCASSFSGLTGELFFGEGSRLTVL.